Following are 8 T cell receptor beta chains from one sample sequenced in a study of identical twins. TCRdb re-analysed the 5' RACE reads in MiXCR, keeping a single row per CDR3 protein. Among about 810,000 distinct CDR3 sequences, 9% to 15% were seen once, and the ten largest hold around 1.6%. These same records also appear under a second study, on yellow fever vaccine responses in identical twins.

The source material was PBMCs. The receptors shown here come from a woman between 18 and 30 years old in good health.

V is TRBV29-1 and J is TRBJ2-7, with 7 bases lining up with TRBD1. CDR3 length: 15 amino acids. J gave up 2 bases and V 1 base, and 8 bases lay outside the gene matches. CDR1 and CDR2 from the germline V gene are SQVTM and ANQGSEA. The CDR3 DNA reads TGCAGCGTTGAAGCCCAACGGGACAGTACCTACGAGCAGTACGTC. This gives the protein CSVEAQRDSTYEQYV.

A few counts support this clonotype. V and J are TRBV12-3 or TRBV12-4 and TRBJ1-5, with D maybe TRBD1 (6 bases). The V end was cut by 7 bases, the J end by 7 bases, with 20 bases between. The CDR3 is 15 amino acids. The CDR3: CASTTSGGLRQPQHF. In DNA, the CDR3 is TGTGCCAGCACTACTAGTGGGGGGCTGAGGCAGCCCCAGCATTTT.

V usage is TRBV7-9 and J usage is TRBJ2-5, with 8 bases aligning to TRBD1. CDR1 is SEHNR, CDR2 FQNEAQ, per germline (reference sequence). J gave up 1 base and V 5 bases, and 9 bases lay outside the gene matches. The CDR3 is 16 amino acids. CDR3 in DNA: TGTGCCAGCAGCACCAGGGACAGGAAAACCCAAGAGACCCAGTACTTC. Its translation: CASSTRDRKTQETQYF.

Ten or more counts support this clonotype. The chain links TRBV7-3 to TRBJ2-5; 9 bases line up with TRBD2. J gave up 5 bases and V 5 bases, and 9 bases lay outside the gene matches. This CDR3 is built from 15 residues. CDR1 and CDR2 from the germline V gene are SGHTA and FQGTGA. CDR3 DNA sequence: TGTGCCAGCAGCCGATTAGCGGGAGCTTTGGAGACCCAGTACTTC. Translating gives CASSRLAGALETQYF.

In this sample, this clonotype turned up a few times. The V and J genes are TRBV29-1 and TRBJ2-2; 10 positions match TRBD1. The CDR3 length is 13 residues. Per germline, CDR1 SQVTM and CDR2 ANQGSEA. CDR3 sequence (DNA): TGCAGTATAGACAGGGGGCCGAGCGGGGAGCTGTTTTTT. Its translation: CSIDRGPSGELFF.

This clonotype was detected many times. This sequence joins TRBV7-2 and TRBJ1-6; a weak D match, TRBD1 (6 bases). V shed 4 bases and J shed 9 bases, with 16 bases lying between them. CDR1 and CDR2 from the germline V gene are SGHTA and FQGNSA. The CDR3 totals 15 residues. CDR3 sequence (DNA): TGTGCCAGCAGCTCGATCCGGACAGCAGGTTCACCCCTCCACTTT. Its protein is CASSSIRTAGSPLHF.

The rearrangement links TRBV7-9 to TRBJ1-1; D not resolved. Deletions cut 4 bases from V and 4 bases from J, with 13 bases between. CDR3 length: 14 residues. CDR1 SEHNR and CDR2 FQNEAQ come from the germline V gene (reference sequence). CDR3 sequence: CASSSLKVLTEAFF. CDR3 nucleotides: TGTGCCAGCAGCTCCCTCAAGGTCCTCACTGAAGCTTTCTTT.

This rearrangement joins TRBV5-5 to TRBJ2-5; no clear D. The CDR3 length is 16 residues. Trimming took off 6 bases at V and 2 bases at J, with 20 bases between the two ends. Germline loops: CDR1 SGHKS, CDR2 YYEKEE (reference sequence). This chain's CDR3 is CASNPPGPVWQETQYF. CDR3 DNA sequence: TGTGCCAGCAATCCACCGGGCCCGGTATGGCAAGAGACCCAGTACTTC. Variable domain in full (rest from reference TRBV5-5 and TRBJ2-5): DAGVTQSPTHLIKTRGQQVTLRCSPISGHKSVSWYQQVLGQGPQFIFQYYEKEERGRGNFPDRFSARQFPNYSSELNVNALLLGDSALYLCASNPPGPVWQETQYFGPGTRLLVL.